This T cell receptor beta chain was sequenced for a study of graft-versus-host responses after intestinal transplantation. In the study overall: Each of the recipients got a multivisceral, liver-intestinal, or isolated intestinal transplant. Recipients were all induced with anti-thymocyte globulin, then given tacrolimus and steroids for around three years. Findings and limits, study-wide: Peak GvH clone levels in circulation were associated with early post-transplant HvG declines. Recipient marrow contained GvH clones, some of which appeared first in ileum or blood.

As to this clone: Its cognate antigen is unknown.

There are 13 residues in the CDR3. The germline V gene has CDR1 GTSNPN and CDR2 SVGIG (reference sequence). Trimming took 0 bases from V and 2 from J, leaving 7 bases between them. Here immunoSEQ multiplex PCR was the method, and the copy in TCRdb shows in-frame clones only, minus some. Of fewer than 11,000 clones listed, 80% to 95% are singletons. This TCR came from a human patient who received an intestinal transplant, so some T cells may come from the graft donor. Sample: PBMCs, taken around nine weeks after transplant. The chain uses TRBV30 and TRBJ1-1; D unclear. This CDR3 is CAWSVELNTEAFF. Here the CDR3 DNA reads TGTGCCTGGAGTGTGGAGTTAAACACTGAAGCTTTCTTT.